The clone carrying this T cell receptor (beta chain) was counted between two and nine times. Its specificity is unknown. Germline lookup yields CDR1 MNHNS and CDR2 SASEGT. The CDR3 contains 15 residues. J was trimmed by 1 base and V by 9 bases; bases with no gene match: 7. The data stem from a study of human T cells and chemical hapten exposure. General observations from the study: After DPC sensitization, TCRs above 1 in 1000 frequency showed no change.

Time point reported: pre-sensitization, week 0. Treatment meaning: therapeutic diphenylcyclopropenone sensitization with weekly scalp DPC. In every case, blood was obtained before the patch test was applied. MiXCR was run by TCRdb on the RACE reads, yielding one entry per CDR3 protein. The sample carries 240,000 or so distinct CDR3 sequences, about 8.1% recorded once. This TCR was sampled from a woman aged 35 to 49 with alopecia areata. Some clones in this sample may be carry-over from other donors' samples. V is TRBV6-1 and J is TRBJ1-5; TRBD1 matches at 9 bases. This material consisted of whole blood, taken in connection with sensitization to the hapten diphenylcyclopropenone (DPC). The CDR3 DNA reads TGTGCCAGTAGGGGACAGGGTTCGAGCAATCAGCCCCAGCATTTT. The encoded protein is CASRGQGSSNQPQHF.